The 18 T cell receptor beta chains given below trace back to one sample, sequenced in a study of CD8 T cells in Susac syndrome. An input of about 0.5 to 1 ug of RNA was subjected to reverse transcription using random hexamers. TCRdb re-analysed the immunoSEQ multiplex PCR reads in MiXCR, keeping a single row per CDR3 protein. The repertoire has some 150,000 distinct CDR3 sequences, approximately 95% of them found once; the top ten carry around 0.29%. Sequenced sample: CD8+ T cells from PBMCs. The receptors were sampled from a human donor in good health.

The V call is TRBV20-1, the J call TRBJ2-5, with 11 bases lining up with TRBD2. The length of the CDR3 is 14 residues. Germline CDR1 is DFQATT and CDR2 is SNEGSKA (reference sequence). Trimming took 0 bases from V and 10 from J; bases not matched to a gene: 7. CDR3 loop: CSARESGLAGLQYF. The CDR3 nucleotides read TGCAGTGCTAGAGAATCAGGACTAGCGGGCCTCCAGTACTTC.

The chain uses TRBV19 and TRBJ2-1; 12 bases map to TRBD2. V gave up 4 bases and J gave up 5 bases; unmatched junction bases: 6. This CDR3 is built from 16 residues. CDR1 is LNHDA, CDR2 SQIVND, per germline (reference sequence). The CDR3 protein is CASSTGLAGTNNEQFF. The CDR3 DNA sequence: TGTGCCAGTAGTACGGGACTAGCGGGCACTAACAATGAGCAGTTCTTC.

The genes are TRBV28 and TRBJ1-5; D remains unclear. Trimming stripped 3 bases from V and 1 base from J, with 10 bases between. Germline CDR1 MDHEN, CDR2 SYDVKM. CDR3 length: 15 residues. This chain's CDR3 is CASSFSASSNQPQHF. The CDR3 DNA reads as TGTGCCAGCAGTTTCTCGGCGTCGAGCAATCAGCCCCAGCATTTT.

The gene calls are TRBV9 and TRBJ1-5, with D tentatively TRBD1 (6 bases). V shed 4 bases and J shed 5 bases, with 16 bases lying between them. The germline V gene has CDR1 SGDLS and CDR2 YYNGEE. The length of the CDR3 is 15 residues. CDR3 in amino acids: CASSYQKGEDQPQHF. As DNA, the CDR3 is TGTGCCAGCAGCTACCAAAAGGGGGAGGATCAGCCCCAGCATTTT.

This chain joins TRBV27 and TRBJ2-1, with TRBD1 matching over 9 bases. With V trimmed by 3 bases and J by 9 bases, 3 bases remained unmatched. The CDR3 consists of 13 residues. The germline V gene has CDR1 MNHEY and CDR2 SMNVEV (reference sequence). The CDR3, as DNA: TGTGCCAGCAGTTTTGACAGGGGGACTGAGCAGTTCTTC. Translated: CASSFDRGTEQFF.

This rearrangement joins TRBV15 to TRBJ2-1; maybe TRBD2 (6 bases). CDR1 is LNHNV, CDR2 YYDKDF, per germline (reference sequence). Trimming removed 0 bases at V and 5 bases at J, with 8 bases between. The CDR3 runs to 14 residues. CDR3 protein: CATSRELADNEQFF. CDR3 nucleotides: TGTGCCACCAGCAGAGAACTAGCCGACAATGAGCAGTTCTTC.

The V call is TRBV27, the J call TRBJ1-1; D is uncertain. The germline V and J ends were trimmed by 7 bases and 4 bases, with 10 bases remaining between them. The CDR3 contains 12 residues. Germline CDR1 and CDR2: MNHEY and SMNVEV (reference sequence). The CDR3 is CASMTGSTEAFF. In DNA form, the CDR3 reads TGTGCCAGCATGACTGGAAGCACTGAAGCTTTCTTT.

This chain links TRBV28 with TRBJ2-3, with D possibly being TRBD1 or TRBD2 (5 bases each). Looked up from germline, CDR1 is MDHEN and CDR2 is SYDVKM. V was cut by 5 bases and J by 2 bases, with 17 bases left in between. CDR3 length: 16 amino acids. The CDR3 reads CASSPSPWGLTDTQYF. DNA for the CDR3: TGTGCCAGCAGTCCTAGCCCCTGGGGCCTCACAGATACGCAGTATTTT.

V gene TRBV4-2 combines with J gene TRBJ2-3, with 9 positions matching TRBD2. The CDR3 has 17 residues. V lost 5 bases to trimming and J lost 0 bases; unmatched junction nucleotides: 9. Germline-derived CDR1 and CDR2 are LGHNA and YNFKEQ. In nucleotides, the CDR3 is TGTGCCAGCAGCGGGGCGGGAGGGCGACTTAGCACAGATACGCAGTATTTT. Translated, it gives CASSGAGGRLSTDTQYF.

This clonotype was seen only once. The rearrangement uses TRBV2 and TRBJ1-1; weak D call: TRBD1 (5 bases). With 6 bases removed from V and 0 bases from J, the gap between germline ends came to 11 bases. Germline assignment: CDR1 SNHLY and CDR2 FYNNEI. This CDR3 is 14 amino acids long. The CDR3 loop is CASRAGRLNTEAFF. The CDR3 DNA reads TGTGCCAGCAGGGCAGGGAGGTTGAACACTGAAGCTTTCTTT.

The genes are TRBV19 and TRBJ2-1; D unresolved. CDR1 is LNHDA and CDR2 is SQIVND in the germline V gene (reference sequence). Trimming removed 5 bases at V and 4 bases at J, with 6 bases between. The CDR3 spans 12 residues. In DNA form, the CDR3 reads TGTGCCAGTAGTGATCGGTACAATGAGCAGTTCTTC. Translated: CASSDRYNEQFF.

The chain uses TRBV7-9 and TRBJ2-7; D gene ambiguous. The CDR3 length is 14 residues. Per the germline V gene, CDR1 is SEHNR and CDR2 is FQNEAQ (reference sequence). With 1 base removed from V and 3 bases from J, the gap between germline ends came to 10 bases. CDR3 coding DNA: TGTGCCAGCAGCTTAGAAGGGTTTAGCTACGAGCAGTACTTC. Residues: CASSLEGFSYEQYF.

The J gene is TRBJ1-1, the V gene TRBV6-6; D may be TRBD1 (5 bases). The V gene's germline CDR1 is MNHNY and CDR2 SVGAGI (reference sequence). The CDR3 has 15 residues. Trimming stripped 3 bases from V and 0 bases from J, with 11 bases between. CDR3 nucleotides: TGTGCCAGCAGTTATGGGGCAGGGTTGAACACTGAAGCTTTCTTT. Its translation is CASSYGAGLNTEAFF.

This rearrangement joins TRBV7-9 to TRBJ2-1, with D tentatively TRBD2 (6 bases). Germline loops: CDR1 SEHNR, CDR2 FQNEAQ (reference sequence). Trimming shortened V by 1 base and J by 9 bases, and 7 bases separated the two germline ends. The CDR3 is made up of 12 amino acids. The CDR3 here is CASSLVGSEQFF. DNA for the CDR3: TGTGCCAGCAGCTTAGTCGGGAGTGAGCAGTTCTTC.

The chain is built from TRBV7-9 and TRBJ1-2; D possibly corresponds to TRBD1 (5 bases). The CDR3 is 15 amino acids. Per the germline V gene, CDR1 is SEHNR and CDR2 is FQNEAQ (reference sequence). Trimming left V 8 bases short and J 0 bases short, with 16 bases between. The CDR3 loop reads CASLSFRGANYGYTF. The CDR3 DNA reads TGTGCCAGCCTCTCGTTCCGGGGGGCTAACTATGGCTACACCTTC.

The chain carries TRBV4-3 and TRBJ2-7; 10 bases are a match to TRBD2. The CDR3 runs 16 residues. J lost 7 bases, V lost 0 bases, and 9 bases had no gene match. Germline-derived CDR1 and CDR2 are LGHNA and YSLEER. This chain's CDR3 is CASSQDSASGSREQYF. DNA of the CDR3: TGCGCCAGCAGCCAAGATAGCGCTAGCGGGAGCCGGGAGCAGTACTTC.

This chain uses TRBV6-5 with TRBJ2-1; the D gene is possibly TRBD2 (5 bases). V was pared by 5 bases and J by 5 bases, with 10 bases between. The CDR3 is 13 residues long. The germline V gene has CDR1 MNHEY and CDR2 SVGAGI. CDR3 nucleotide sequence: TGTGCCAGCAGTCTCTCCGGGGACAATGAGCAGTTCTTC. This sequence encodes CASSLSGDNEQFF.

The genes are TRBV3-1 and TRBJ2-3; D possibly corresponds to TRBD1 (6 bases). Deletions cut 6 bases from V and 1 base from J, with 23 bases between. CDR3 size: 18 residues. CDR1 is LGHDT, CDR2 YNNKEL, per germline (reference sequence). For the CDR3, the DNA is TGTGCCAGCAGACCCGTAGGGGGTTTGGCGGAGGGCACAGATACGCAGTATTTT. Encoded protein: CASRPVGGLAEGTDTQYF.